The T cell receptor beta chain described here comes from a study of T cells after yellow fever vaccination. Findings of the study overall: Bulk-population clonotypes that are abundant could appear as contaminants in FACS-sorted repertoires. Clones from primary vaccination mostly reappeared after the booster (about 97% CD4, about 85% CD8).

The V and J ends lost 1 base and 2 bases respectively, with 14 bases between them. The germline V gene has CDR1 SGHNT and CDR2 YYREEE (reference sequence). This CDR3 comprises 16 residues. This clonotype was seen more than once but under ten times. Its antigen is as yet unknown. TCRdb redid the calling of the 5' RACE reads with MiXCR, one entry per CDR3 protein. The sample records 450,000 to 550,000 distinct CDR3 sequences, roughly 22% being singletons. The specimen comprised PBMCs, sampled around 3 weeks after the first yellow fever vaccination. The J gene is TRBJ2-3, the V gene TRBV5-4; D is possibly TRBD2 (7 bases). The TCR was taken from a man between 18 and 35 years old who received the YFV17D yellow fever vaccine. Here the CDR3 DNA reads TGTGCCAGCAGCTTGATTCGGGGGGCCGTCACAGATACGCAGTATTTT. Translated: CASSLIRGAVTDTQYF.